This entry lists 23 T cell receptor beta chains sequenced from one sample in a study of neurological immune-mediated disorders. TCRdb analysed the 5' RACE reads with MiXCR anew, one entry per CDR3 protein. The table has 65,000 to 90,000 distinct CDR3 sequences, less than 5.5% seen once. Sequences were obtained from PBMCs. These receptors were collected from a woman aged 25 to 39 with multiple sclerosis.

The chain is built from TRBV3-1 and TRBJ2-3; D gene ambiguous. The CDR3 runs to 14 residues. Looked up from germline, CDR1 is LGHDT and CDR2 is YNNKEL (reference sequence). V was cut by 0 bases and J by 2 bases, with 6 bases left in between. The CDR3 nucleotides read TGTGCCAGCAGCCAAGATTCCATCACAGATACGCAGTATTTT. Amino acid sequence: CASSQDSITDTQYF.

This clonotype was observed many times. The V call is TRBV4-1, the J call TRBJ2-3; 9 nucleotides match TRBD2. Germline V gives CDR1 MGHRA, CDR2 YSYEKL. J gave up 4 bases and V 0 bases, and 5 bases lay outside the gene matches. The CDR3 is 16 amino acids. The CDR3 DNA reads as TGCGCCAGCAGCCAAGATAGCGGGAGTGACGCAGATACGCAGTATTTT. It codes for CASSQDSGSDADTQYF.

This clonotype was observed at least ten times. The CDR3 bases are TGTGCCAGCAGCTTAAGACAGGGAGATCAGCCCCAGCATTTT. Its protein is CASSLRQGDQPQHF. The chain couples TRBV7-2 to TRBJ1-5; 7 bases match TRBD1. The CDR3 covers 14 residues. Germline V CDR1 and CDR2: SGHTA, FQGNSA. Losses at the gene ends were 2 bases for V and 5 bases for J; bases not matched to a gene: 3.

At least ten counts were recorded for this clonotype. The J gene is TRBJ2-3, the V gene TRBV12-3 or TRBV12-4, with 7 nucleotides matching TRBD2. The CDR3 is 14 residues long. V lost 11 bases to trimming and J lost 0 bases; unmatched junction nucleotides: 8. CDR3 in amino acids: CAGAAGISTDTQYF. CDR3 sequence (DNA): TGTGCCGGGGCAGCGGGGATTAGCACAGATACGCAGTATTTT.

This clonotype was counted between two and nine times. V is TRBV6-1 and J is TRBJ1-6; the match to TRBD1 covers 7 bases. V lost 6 bases, J lost 7 bases, and 6 bases stayed unmatched. Looked up from germline, CDR1 is MNHNS and CDR2 is SASEGT. This CDR3 contains 14 residues. This CDR3 reads CASRGQLRNSPLHF. The CDR3 nucleotides read TGTGCCAGCAGGGGACAGTTGAGAAATTCACCCCTCCACTTT.

In its sample, this clonotype was seen many times. V gene TRBV20-1 combines with J gene TRBJ1-1, with a tentative D call TRBD1 (6 bases). Germline V CDR1 and CDR2: DFQATT, SNEGSKA (reference sequence). V was clipped by 7 bases and J by 3 bases, with 15 bases between them. The CDR3 is made up of 13 amino acids. The CDR3 DNA reads TGCAGTGTTCCCGGACAGTTATACACTGAAGCTTTCTTT. The encoded protein is CSVPGQLYTEAFF.

This clonotype occurred many times. The V gene is TRBV12-3 or TRBV12-4, the J gene TRBJ2-1, with D unresolved. CDR3 size: 14 residues. Trimming took 2 bases from V and 8 from J, leaving 13 bases between them. CDR3 sequence (DNA): TGTGCCAGCAGTTTAAAATCGAAGCTCTATGAGCAGTTCTTC. It codes for CASSLKSKLYEQFF.

This clonotype was seen repeatedly, ten times or more. The chain is built from TRBV5-5 and TRBJ1-1, with D unclear. V lost 0 bases to trimming and J lost 0 bases, with 6 bases between them. Germline loops: CDR1 SGHKS, CDR2 YYEKEE (reference sequence). CDR3 size: 14 residues. CDR3: CASSLVTLNTEAFF. The CDR3 nucleotides are TGTGCCAGCAGCTTGGTCACCCTGAACACTGAAGCTTTCTTT.

This clonotype was recorded a few times. The chain uses TRBV5-1 and TRBJ1-2; D uncertain. Germline V gene lookup returns CDR1 SGHRS and CDR2 YFSETQ. The CDR3 has 13 amino acids. V lost 6 bases and J 4 bases, leaving 13 bases between the germline ends. CDR3 nucleotide sequence: TGCGCCAGCACCGGGGAATACCTCTATGGCTACACCTTC. Translating gives CASTGEYLYGYTF.

The table lists this clonotype with many counts. The CDR3 coding sequence is TGTGCCACCAGCCCCAAGCGGGGGCCCCCCAATGAGCAGTTCTTC. The encoded protein is CATSPKRGPPNEQFF. The chain is built from TRBV15 and TRBJ2-1; 8 bases are shared with TRBD2. Per germline, CDR1 LNHNV and CDR2 YYDKDF (reference sequence). The CDR3 is 15 residues long. V was clipped by 5 bases and J by 6 bases; unmatched bases: 9.

Many counts were recorded for this clonotype. This chain joins TRBV5-1 and TRBJ2-2; D unclear. The CDR3 runs to 15 residues. Germline V CDR1 and CDR2: SGHRS, YFSETQ. V was clipped by 4 bases and J by 5 bases, with 15 bases between them. The CDR3 loop reads CASSPREMETGELFF. The CDR3, as DNA: TGCGCCAGCAGCCCAAGGGAAATGGAGACCGGGGAGCTGTTTTTT.

This clonotype was observed at least ten times. This chain joins TRBV10-2 and TRBJ1-1; 7 positions agree with TRBD1. This CDR3 is 14 amino acids long. The germline gives CDR1 WSHSY, CDR2 SAAADI. Unmatched junction bases numbered 6, after V lost 7 bases and J lost 1 base. The CDR3 DNA is TGCGCCAGCACCCCACAGGGGACGAACACTGAAGCTTTCTTT. It yields the protein CASTPQGTNTEAFF.

This clonotype was observed at least ten times. The rearrangement joins TRBV24-1 to TRBJ2-1; 8 bases are a match to TRBD2. CDR1 and CDR2 (germline): KGHDR, SFDVKD. V was clipped by 7 bases and J by 8 bases; unmatched bases: 6. This CDR3 spans 13 amino acids. CDR3 residues: CATSRPGGDEQFF. As DNA, the CDR3 is TGTGCCACCAGCCGCCCGGGGGGGGATGAGCAGTTCTTC.

The chain carries TRBV20-1 and TRBJ2-3, with D possibly TRBD2 on 5 matching bases. This CDR3 spans 14 amino acids. Germline-derived CDR1 and CDR2 are DFQATT and SNEGSKA (reference sequence). V was pared by 6 bases and J by 1 base, with 14 bases between. Here the CDR3 reads CSAATTGGTDTQYF. The CDR3 region has the DNA TGCAGTGCCGCGACTACCGGGGGCACAGATACGCAGTATTTT.

V and J are TRBV20-1 and TRBJ2-1; possible D gene TRBD2, 6 bases. V lost 6 bases, J lost 9 bases, and 15 bases lay in between. Germline V gene data show CDR1 as DFQATT and CDR2 as SNEGSKA (reference sequence). The CDR3 spans 12 residues. For the CDR3, the DNA is TGCAGTGCAAGACTAGAGGCGGGTGAGCAGTTCTTC. Translating gives CSARLEAGEQFF.

The table lists this clonotype with a few counts. The V and J genes are TRBV12-3 or TRBV12-4 and TRBJ1-2, with 7 bases aligning to TRBD1. With V trimmed by 5 bases and J by 7 bases, 7 bases remained unmatched. This CDR3 region has 13 residues. The CDR3 DNA follows: TGTGCCAGCAGTGAAAAGGGGGCTAGTGGCTACACCTTC. This gives the protein CASSEKGASGYTF.

This chain links TRBV20-1 with TRBJ2-1; 8 bases are a match to TRBD2. CDR1 is DFQATT, CDR2 SNEGSKA, per germline (reference sequence). Germline trimming cut 1 base from V and 3 bases from J; bases unmatched to any gene: 5. This CDR3 is built from 15 residues. The CDR3 nucleotides read TGCAGTGCTAGAGGACCGGGAGGGGACTACAATGAGCAGTTCTTC. Its translation: CSARGPGGDYNEQFF.

This clonotype came up a few times. The J gene is TRBJ2-1, the V gene TRBV7-6; a weak D match, TRBD1 (6 bases). The V gene's germline CDR1 is SGHVS and CDR2 FNYEAQ. The V gene lost 2 bases and the J gene lost 3 bases, with 17 bases spanning the gap. The CDR3 is made up of 17 amino acids. CDR3 sequence (DNA): TGTGCCAGCAGCTTATTACCGACAGGACCCCTCTACAATGAGCAGTTCTTC. This encodes CASSLLPTGPLYNEQFF.

This chain connects TRBV3-1 to TRBJ2-1, with 15 bases matching TRBD2. Looked up from germline, CDR1 is LGHDT and CDR2 is YNNKEL (reference sequence). The CDR3 is 17 residues long. V was clipped by 5 bases and J by 9 bases; unmatched bases: 11. The CDR3 bases are TGTGCCAGCAGCTTCAGGACTAGCGGGGGGGCCCAGGGTGAGCAGTTCTTC. The encoded protein is CASSFRTSGGAQGEQFF.

This clonotype was picked up many times. The chain carries TRBV5-5 and TRBJ2-3; no clear D. CDR3 length: 13 residues. The V gene lost 4 bases and the J gene lost 4 bases, with 10 bases spanning the gap. Germline V gives CDR1 SGHKS, CDR2 YYEKEE (reference sequence). CDR3 bases: TGTGCCAGCAGCCTAAACAGAGCAGATACGCAGTATTTT. Its protein product is CASSLNRADTQYF.

At least ten counts were recorded for this clonotype. V is TRBV3-1 and J is TRBJ2-1, with TRBD2 as a possible D gene (7 bases). Germline values: CDR1 LGHDT, CDR2 YNNKEL (reference sequence). The CDR3 runs 15 residues. V lost 4 bases and J lost 6, with 16 bases in between. This CDR3 reads CASSREGGPTNEQFF. The CDR3 DNA reads as TGTGCCAGCAGCCGGGAGGGGGGGCCTACCAATGAGCAGTTCTTC.

This clonotype appeared many times. The chain employs TRBV7-8 and TRBJ1-6, with D hard to call. The V and J ends lost 2 bases and 4 bases respectively, with 9 bases between them. Looked up from germline, CDR1 is SGHVS and CDR2 is FQNEAQ. The CDR3 loop spans 15 amino acids. The chain's CDR3 is CASSLINGYNSPLHF. CDR3 DNA: TGTGCCAGCAGCTTAATCAATGGTTATAATTCACCCCTCCACTTT.

This clonotype was seen at least ten times. The chain recombines TRBV5-6 with TRBJ2-7, with D possibly matching TRBD2 (6 bases). There are 16 residues in the CDR3. Looked up from germline, CDR1 is SGHDT and CDR2 is YYEEEE. Trimming shortened V by 2 bases and J by 2 bases, and 17 bases separated the two germline ends. CDR3 loop: CASSFRAGQVAYEQYF. The CDR3 coding sequence is TGTGCCAGCAGCTTCCGGGCGGGGCAGGTGGCCTACGAGCAGTACTTC.